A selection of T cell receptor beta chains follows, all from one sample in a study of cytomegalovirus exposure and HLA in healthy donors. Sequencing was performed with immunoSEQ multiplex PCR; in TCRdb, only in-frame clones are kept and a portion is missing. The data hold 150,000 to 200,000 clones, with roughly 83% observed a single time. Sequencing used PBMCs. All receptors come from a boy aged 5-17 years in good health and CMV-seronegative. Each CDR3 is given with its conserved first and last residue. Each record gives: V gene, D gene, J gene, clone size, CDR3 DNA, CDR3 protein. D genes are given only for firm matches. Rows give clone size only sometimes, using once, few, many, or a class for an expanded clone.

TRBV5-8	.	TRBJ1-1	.	TGTGCCAGCACCATTCCCCAATTGAACACTGAAGCTTTCTTT	CASTIPQLNTEAFF
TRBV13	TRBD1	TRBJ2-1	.	TGTGCCAGCAGCCCAGTGGGACAGGGGTCTTACAATGAGCAGTTCTTC	CASSPVGQGSYNEQFF
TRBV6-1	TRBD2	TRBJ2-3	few	TGTGCCAGCAGTGCTGGACTAGCGAGGAGCACAGATACGCAGTATTTT	CASSAGLARSTDTQYF
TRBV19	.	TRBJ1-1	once	TGTGCCAGTAGTATAGCCAGGAGGACTGAAGCTTTCTTT	CASSIARRTEAFF
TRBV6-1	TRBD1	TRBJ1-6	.	TGTGCCAGCAGTGATGGGGGGACAGGTTCAAGACCCCTCCACTTT	CASSDGGTGSRPLHF
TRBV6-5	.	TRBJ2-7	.	TGTGCCAGCAGTTACTGGCAGGGTACTTCCTCCTACGAGCAGTACTTC	CASSYWQGTSSYEQYF
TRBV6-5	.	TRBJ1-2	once	TGTGCCAGCACCCCTGCGGGCGGTCGTGGCTACACCTTC	CASTPAGGRGYTF
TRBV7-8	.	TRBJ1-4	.	TGTGCCAGCAGCCCCCGGACAGCAACTAATGAAAAACTGTTTTTT	CASSPRTATNEKLFF
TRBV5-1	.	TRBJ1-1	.	TGCGCCAGCAGCCTGACTACCTTGAACACTGAAGCTTTCTTT	CASSLTTLNTEAFF
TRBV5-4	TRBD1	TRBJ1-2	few	TGTGCCAGCAGCGATGACAGGGCGGGTGGCTACACCTTC	CASSDDRAGGYTF
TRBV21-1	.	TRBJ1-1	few	TGTGCCAGCCCCCTCCCCCCGGACAGGGGCCAGCTGAACACTGAAGCTTTCTTT	CASPLPPDRGQLNTEAFF
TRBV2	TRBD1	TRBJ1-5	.	TGTGCCAGCGGTGAGAGGACAGGGGCCCTGAATAGAGAGCAGCCCCAGCATTTT	CASGERTGALNREQPQHF
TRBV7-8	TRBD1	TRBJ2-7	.	TGTGCCAACAGCTCAGGGCTGTGGGACAGATACGAGCAGTACTTC	CANSSGLWDRYEQYF
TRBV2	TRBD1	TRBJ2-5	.	TGTGCCAGCAGAAAATCCGGGACAGGGGTACAAGAGACCCAGTACTTC	CASRKSGTGVQETQYF
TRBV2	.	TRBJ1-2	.	TGTGCCAGCAGGGAGGACAGACTTAACTATGGCTACACCTTC	CASREDRLNYGYTF
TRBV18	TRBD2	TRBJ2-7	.	TGTGCCAGCTCATCGGGGACTAGCGGGATTGGGTACGAGCAGTACTTC	CASSSGTSGIGYEQYF
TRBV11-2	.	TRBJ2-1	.	TGTGCCAGCAGCGTGGGCTTATTGGGCGATGAGCAGTTCTTC	CASSVGLLGDEQFF
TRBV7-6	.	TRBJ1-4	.	TGTGCCAGCAGCTTCCGGGGGGGCCCGTCGGAAAAACTGTTTTTT	CASSFRGGPSEKLFF
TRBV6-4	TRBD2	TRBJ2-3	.	TGTGCCAGCAGTGACTCGGCGGGGGGCGCCACAGATACGCAGTATTTT	CASSDSAGGATDTQYF
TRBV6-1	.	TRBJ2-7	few	TGTGCCAGCAGTGGGGGGCGTCTAGCCAAGGAGTCCTACGAGCAGTACTTC	CASSGGRLAKESYEQYF
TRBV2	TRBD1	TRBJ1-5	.	TGTGCCAGCAGCTTAAACAGGGGGCGGGAAAATCAGCCCCAGCATTTT	CASSLNRGRENQPQHF
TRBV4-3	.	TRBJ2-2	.	TGCGCCAGCAGCCAATGGCAGGTCGGCGGGGAGCTGTTTTTT	CASSQWQVGGELFF
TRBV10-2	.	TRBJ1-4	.	TGCGCCACGCGCGGGGGGACGAATGAAAAACTGTTTTTT	CATRGGTNEKLFF